This TCR beta chain appears in the sequencing data of a study of cytomegalovirus exposure and HLA in healthy donors. On the study more broadly: The 110 million or so unique TCR beta sequences, from about 170 million T cells, were found by an earlier analysis. Whole-study results and caveats: A later analysis showed TCR association rates differing by HLA locus, peaking at DRB1 and lowest at HLA-C.

PCR primers comprised 60 Vbeta and 13 Jbeta primers. Data came from immunoSEQ multiplex PCR; TCRdb stores just in-frame clones and leaves some out. This table has approximately 120,000 clones, 70% to 80% appearing once. A few counts support this clone. Its antigen is as yet unknown. This CDR3 has 16 residues. The germline V gene encodes CDR1 SEHNR and CDR2 FQNEAQ (reference sequence). Losses at the gene ends were 5 bases for V and 5 bases for J; bases not matched to a gene: 9. Sequencing was done on a sample of PBMCs. The J gene is TRBJ2-2, the V gene TRBV7-9, with 9 bases identical to TRBD2. The source is a middle-aged man in good health and CMV-seronegative. CDR3 in amino acids: CASSPQAGGRTGELFF. The CDR3 nucleotides read TGTGCCAGCAGCCCTCAAGCGGGGGGTAGGACCGGGGAGCTGTTTTTT.